This T cell receptor (beta chain) stems from a study of graft-versus-host responses after intestinal transplantation. Study-wide background: Recipients had transplants, and these were multivisceral, liver-intestinal, or isolated intestinal.

Data came from immunoSEQ multiplex PCR; TCRdb stores just in-frame clones and leaves some out. The data show some 97,000 clones, about 90% seen once. The CDR3 runs to 17 residues. V lost 1 base, J lost 4 bases, and 9 bases stayed unmatched. The germline CDR1 and CDR2 sequences are LGHNA and YNFKEQ. Regarding this clone: Its specificity is unknown.

The clonotype originates from a human donor who was the organ donor for an intestinal transplant. The chain uses TRBV4-2 and TRBJ2-7; 11 bases line up with TRBD2. This sample comprised unstimulated CD4+ T cells sorted from spleen or lymph node cells, obtained before transplant. The CDR3 loop is CASSQGNTGTSGYEQYF. The CDR3 DNA reads as TGTGCCAGCAGCCAAGGCAACACCGGGACTAGCGGTTACGAGCAGTACTTC.